What follows are 14 T cell receptor beta chains derived from one specimen sequenced in a study of PD-1 blockade in mismatch repair-deficient tumors. Profiling relied on immunoSEQ multiplex PCR, and the TCRdb table lists in-frame clones only, not all of them. The sample carries roughly 80,000 clones, approximately 84% recorded once. The material was peripheral blood, obtained 12 weeks after starting pembrolizumab. All receptors derive from an adult with mismatch repair-deficient cancer.

The V gene is TRBV12-5, the J gene TRBJ2-1, with 8 bases matching TRBD1. V gave up 5 bases and J gave up 7 bases; unmatched junction bases: 13. Looked up from germline, CDR1 is LGHNT and CDR2 is FRNRAP. CDR3 length: 16 residues. CDR3 DNA: TGTGCTAGTGGTCCCCAATCAGGGGGCTCGAAAAATGAGCAGTTCTTC. Translation: CASGPQSGGSKNEQFF.

The rearrangement links TRBV18 to TRBJ2-1; no reliable D call. Trimming removed 3 bases at V and 0 bases at J, with 18 bases between. The CDR3 contains 18 residues. Germline CDR1 reads KGHSH; CDR2 reads LQKENI. In nucleotides, the CDR3 is TGTGCCAGCTCACCCATAGTACTATCAGAGAGCTCCTACAATGAGCAGTTCTTC. Amino acids: CASSPIVLSESSYNEQFF.

In DNA form, the CDR3 reads TGCGCCAGCAGCTTGGTCAGACTGACGGATGGCTACACCTTC. The encoded protein is CASSLVRLTDGYTF. The rearrangement joins TRBV5-1 to TRBJ1-2; D gene unclear. V lost 0 bases and J lost 6, with 12 bases in between. CDR3 length equals 14 residues. CDR1 SGHRS and CDR2 YFSETQ come from the germline V gene.

This chain uses TRBV30 with TRBJ1-1; unclear D gene. The CDR3 contains 11 residues. Germline CDR1 GTSNPN, CDR2 SVGIG (reference sequence). Trimming cost V 4 bases and J 7 bases, with 10 bases left between them. Here the CDR3 reads CAWTDRIEAFF. DNA for the CDR3: TGTGCCTGGACGGACCGAATTGAAGCTTTCTTT.

The V call is TRBV25-1, the J call TRBJ2-1; unclear D gene. The CDR3 has 16 residues. Germline lookup yields CDR1 MGHDK and CDR2 SYGVNS. Trimming took 2 bases from V and 9 from J, leaving 20 bases between them. The CDR3 nucleotides are TGTGCCAGCAGTGAACCTGGACGTCAAAGGGTCCGTGAGCAGTTCTTC. It translates to CASSEPGRQRVREQFF.

The chain uses TRBV25-1 and TRBJ2-2, with a tentative D call TRBD2 (6 bases). The CDR3 contains 16 residues. V lost 3 bases and J lost 3, with 14 bases in between. Germline V gene lookup returns CDR1 MGHDK and CDR2 SYGVNS. Here the CDR3 reads CASSDIGSSYTGELFF. For the CDR3, the DNA is TGTGCCAGCAGTGATATCGGGAGTTCGTACACCGGGGAGCTGTTTTTT.

The CDR3 nucleotides read TGTGCCACCAGCAGAGATCTTGACTACGAGCAGTACTTC. It codes for CATSRDLDYEQYF. This chain links TRBV15 with TRBJ2-7; the D is unclear. The CDR3 is made up of 13 amino acids. V lost 0 bases to trimming and J lost 3 bases, with 6 bases between them. Germline CDR1 LNHNV, CDR2 YYDKDF (reference sequence).

This CDR3 reads CAWSVRLAAYEQYF. CDR3 in DNA: TGTGCCTGGAGTGTGAGACTAGCGGCCTACGAGCAGTACTTC. The chain couples TRBV30 to TRBJ2-7; 9 nucleotides match TRBD2. Germline V CDR1 and CDR2: GTSNPN, SVGIG (reference sequence). The CDR3 has 14 amino acids. The V and J ends lost 0 bases and 2 bases, in that order; junction bases with no gene match: 2.

V gene TRBV4-1 combines with J gene TRBJ2-7, with a weak D call TRBD2 (6 bases). The germline V gene encodes CDR1 MGHRA and CDR2 YSYEKL. Between the trimmed V and J ends, which lost 3 bases and 12 bases, there was a span of 18 bases. This CDR3 has 13 amino acids. The CDR3 sequence: CASSQAGRDLLYF. The CDR3 nucleotides read TGCGCCAGCAGCCAGGCGGGCAGGGACTTACTGTACTTC.

This clone occurred once. The chain uses TRBV5-4 and TRBJ1-3; no definite D call. V was pared by 3 bases and J by 4 bases, with 8 bases between. In germline, CDR1 is SGHNT, CDR2 YYREEE (reference sequence). The CDR3 spans 13 residues. The chain's CDR3 is CASSSIEGNTIYF. Here the CDR3 DNA reads TGTGCCAGCAGCTCCATCGAGGGAAACACCATATATTTT.

CDR3 coding DNA: TGCGCCAGGGGGATCGGTGAAGAGACCCAGTACTTC. Translated: CARGIGEETQYF. The chain is built from TRBV4-3 and TRBJ2-5; D is unresolved. V lost 9 bases, J lost 3 bases, and 11 bases lay in between. The CDR3 totals 12 residues. Germline V lookup: CDR1 LGHNA, CDR2 YSLEER.

This chain joins TRBV7-9 and TRBJ2-3; D remains ambiguous. CDR1 is SEHNR and CDR2 is FQNEAQ in the germline V gene (reference sequence). Trimming shortened V by 2 bases and J by 0 bases, and 12 bases separated the two germline ends. The CDR3 is 16 amino acids. CDR3 region: CASSLSDSSSTDTQYF. The CDR3 bases are TGTGCCAGCAGCTTATCGGATTCCTCTAGCACAGATACGCAGTATTTT. The variable domain in full, completed from reference TRBV7-9 and TRBJ2-3, reads DTGVSQNPRHKITKRGQNVTFRCDPISEHNRLYWYRQTLGQGPEFLTYFQNEAQLEKSRLLSDRFSAERPKGSFSTLEIQRTEQGDSAMYLCASSLSDSSSTDTQYFGPGTRLTVL.

The J gene is TRBJ2-2, the V gene TRBV7-3; D is unresolved. Trimming pared 1 base from V and 1 base from J, leaving 13 bases between. This CDR3 is built from 17 residues. Germline lookup yields CDR1 SGHTA and CDR2 FQGTGA. The CDR3 sequence: CASSLSLIEQNTGELFF. The CDR3, as DNA: TGTGCCAGCAGCTTAAGTTTGATAGAGCAGAACACCGGGGAGCTGTTTTTT. Using reference TRBV7-3 and TRBJ2-2 for the parts outside the CDR3, the full variable domain is GAGVSQTPSNKVTEKGKYVELRCDPISGHTALYWYRQSLGQGPEFLIYFQGTGAADDSGLPNDRFFAVRPEGSVSTLKIQRTERGDSAVYLCASSLSLIEQNTGELFFGEGSRLTVL.

The J gene is TRBJ1-1, the V gene TRBV10-3, with a weak D call TRBD1 (5 bases). Germline V gives CDR1 ENHRY, CDR2 SYGVKD. The CDR3 runs 16 residues. V lost 1 base and J 1 base, leaving 13 bases between the germline ends. CDR3 sequence reads: CAISEWGGTENTEAFF. CDR3 sequence (DNA): TGTGCCATCAGTGAGTGGGGGGGGACGGAGAACACTGAAGCTTTCTTT.